The sequence of this T cell receptor beta chain was determined in a study of blood T cell repertoires in COVID-19. This table comes from immunoSEQ multiplex PCR, and its TCRdb copy is limited to in-frame clones, with some not included. Of fewer than 300,000 clones detected, around 84% appear once; the ten largest clones hold approximately 5%. This CDR3 comprises 16 residues. Per the germline V gene, CDR1 is SGHDN and CDR2 is FVKESK. After removal of 2 bases from V and 10 bases from J, the junction contained 10 bases not matched to a gene. The source is a middle-aged man who had been exposed to COVID-19. The V call is TRBV14, the J call TRBJ1-6; 8 bases agree with TRBD1. The sample comprised PBMCs or T cells enriched from blood (not recorded which). DNA of the CDR3: TGTGCCAGCAGCCAATTTAACAGGGGGTTGAGCTCACCCCTCCACTTT. Its protein is CASSQFNRGLSSPLHF.